What follows is one T cell receptor (beta chain) and its context. The data originate from a study of neurological immune-mediated disorders. It was blood bank volunteers in Maryland, USA who made up the healthy controls. TCRdb passed the 5' RACE reads through MiXCR, listing each CDR3 protein once. The sample lists under 60,000 distinct CDR3 sequences; roughly 15% were seen once. V lost 1 base and J lost 5; bases outside the gene matches: 12. This CDR3 has 19 residues. Germline lookup yields CDR1 SGHRS and CDR2 YFSETQ. Sequencing used PBMCs. The chain joins TRBV5-1 to TRBJ2-7, with 16 bases that match TRBD2. The sequence was obtained from a man aged 55 to 70 in good health. The CDR3 DNA is TGCGCCAGCAGCTTGTTCGGGACTAGCGGGAGGGCCGGGTCGGACGAGCAGTACTTC. Translation gives CASSLFGTSGRAGSDEQYF.